This record covers a single TCR beta chain. Its target is not known. The CDR3 consists of 14 residues. CDR1 and CDR2 from the germline V gene are SGHNT and YYREEE (reference sequence). The ends were cut back, 2 bases at V and 7 bases at J, with 12 bases in the middle. These data belong to a study of T cell responses to AZD1222 COVID-19 vaccine. General observations from the study: Only 5 or 6 people who got AZD1222 tested seropositive at baseline. Nearly half of spike-specific TCRs reportedly go after variant regions that carry no mutations. Clonal diversity may have been underestimated, and the donors were mostly white British, with more females than males. Elevations in Spike-specific TCR breadth and depth followed administration of two AZD1222 doses.

Measured with immunoSEQ multiplex PCR; TCRdb has only the in-frame clones, and not every one. The sample lists 150,000 to 200,000 clones; around 90% were seen once. J is TRBJ2-2 and V is TRBV5-4; unclear D gene. This clonotype originated in an adult who received the MenACWY meningococcal vaccine as a control. The specimen was peripheral blood, collected 28 days after the second dose of the MenACWY control vaccine. CDR3 bases: TGTGCCAGCAGCTTCGAGACATCTAACGGGGAGCTGTTTTTT. Its protein product is CASSFETSNGELFF. Complete variable domain (other parts from reference TRBV5-4 and TRBJ2-2): ETGVTQSPTHLIKTRGQQVTLRCSSQSGHNTVSWYQQALGQGPQFIFQYYREEENGRGNFPPRFSGLQFPNYSSELNVNALELDDSALYLCASSFETSNGELFFGEGSRLTVL.